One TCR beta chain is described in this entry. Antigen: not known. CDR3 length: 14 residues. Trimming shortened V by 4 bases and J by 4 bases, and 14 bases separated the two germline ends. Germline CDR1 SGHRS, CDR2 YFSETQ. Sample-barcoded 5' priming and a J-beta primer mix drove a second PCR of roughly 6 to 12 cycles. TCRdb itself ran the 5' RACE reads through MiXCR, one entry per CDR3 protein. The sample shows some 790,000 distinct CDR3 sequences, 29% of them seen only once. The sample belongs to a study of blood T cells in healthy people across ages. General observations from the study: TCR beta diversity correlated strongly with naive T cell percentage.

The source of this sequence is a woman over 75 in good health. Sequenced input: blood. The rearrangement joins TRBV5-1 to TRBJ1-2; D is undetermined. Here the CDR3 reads CASSDGMFGYGYTF. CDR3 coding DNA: TGCGCCAGCAGCGACGGGATGTTTGGCTATGGCTACACCTTC.